Listed below are T cell receptor beta chains from one sample, sequenced in a study of cytomegalovirus exposure and HLA in healthy donors. Produced via immunoSEQ multiplex PCR; TCRdb's table is partial and in-frame only. In the table there are roughly 150,000 clones, 70% to 80% of which are singletons. Sequencing was performed on PBMCs. The receptors were sampled from a woman aged 40-49 years in good health and CMV-seropositive. CDR3s include the opening cysteine and the closing phenylalanine or tryptophan. Fields, in order: J gene, D gene, V gene, clone size, CDR3 protein, CDR3 DNA. The D gene is left open where the match is weak. Not every row has a clone size; where given, it reads once, few, many or a size class.

>TRBJ2-3|TRBD2|TRBV27|-
CASTISGRLDTQYF
TGTGCCAGCACGATCAGCGGGAGGTTGGATACGCAGTATTTT
>TRBJ1-1|TRBD1|TRBV15|-
CATSRDTGGGTEAFF
TGTGCCACCAGCAGAGATACAGGGGGCGGCACTGAAGCCTTCTTT
>TRBJ2-7|-|TRBV19|-
CASSSGGLLDEQYF
TGTGCCAGTAGTAGCGGCGGCCTCCTCGACGAGCAGTACTTC
>TRBJ2-1|-|TRBV5-1|-
CASSFQYEQFF
TGCGCCAGCAGCTTCCAATATGAGCAGTTCTTC
>TRBJ1-1|-|TRBV27|-
CASSLLRIGGNTEAFF
TGTGCCAGCAGTTTACTCCGGATAGGAGGGAACACTGAAGCTTTCTTT
>TRBJ2-5|TRBD2|TRBV7-7|-
CASSLGTRSLGETQYF
TGTGCTAGCAGCTTAGGGACTAGATCCCTTGGGGAGACCCAGTACTTC
>TRBJ2-1|TRBD1|TRBV7-7|-
CASSLRPGQGLYEQFF
TGTGCTAGCAGCCTCCGGCCGGGACAGGGTTTGTATGAGCAGTTCTTC
>TRBJ1-5|TRBD1|TRBV6-6|-
CASSTSGGESQPQHF
TGTGCCAGCAGTACCTCAGGGGGCGAAAGCCAGCCCCAGCATTTT
>TRBJ2-7|-|TRBV9|-
CASSGFGVGEQYF
TGTGCCAGCAGCGGTTTCGGGGTAGGCGAGCAGTACTTC
>TRBJ2-2|-|TRBV19|-
CASSIRGLTGELFF
TGTGCCAGTAGTATACGAGGGCTCACCGGGGAGCTGTTTTTT
>TRBJ2-1|TRBD2|TRBV6-6|few
CASRGGRFIENEQFF
TGTGCCAGCAGGGGCGGGAGGTTTATAGAGAATGAGCAGTTCTTC
>TRBJ2-3|-|TRBV7-9|-
CASSTARGGYTDTQYF
TGTGCCAGCAGCACCGCGAGAGGGGGATACACAGATACGCAGTATTTT
>TRBJ2-5|TRBD2|TRBV7-6|-
CASSLVTSGITETQYF
TGTGCCAGCAGCTTAGTGACTAGCGGGATTACGGAGACCCAGTACTTC
>TRBJ2-7|TRBD1|TRBV5-5|-
CASSPLDRSYEQYF
TGTGCCAGCAGCCCACTGGACAGGTCATACGAGCAGTACTTC
>TRBJ2-5|-|TRBV2|-
CASDKYQETQYF
TGTGCCAGCGACAAGTACCAAGAGACCCAGTACTTC
>TRBJ2-5|TRBD2|TRBV14|-
CASSRSGIKETQYF
TGTGCCAGCAGTCGAAGCGGGATAAAAGAGACCCAGTACTTC
>TRBJ2-5|TRBD2|TRBV2|once
CASGLAGTQETQYF
TGTGCCAGCGGTCTAGCGGGAACCCAAGAGACCCAGTACTTC
>TRBJ2-1|TRBD2|TRBV6-1|-
CASSEIGLAGYNEQFF
TGTGCCAGCAGTGAAATAGGACTAGCGGGCTACAATGAGCAGTTCTTC
>TRBJ2-2|TRBD2|TRBV4-2|-
CASGAGPTGELFF
TGTGCCAGCGGAGCGGGACCAACCGGGGAGCTGTTTTTT
>TRBJ1-4|-|TRBV19|once
CASSGKGGQVNEKLFF
TGTGCCAGTAGCGGAAAGGGGGGGCAGGTTAATGAAAAACTGTTTTTT
>TRBJ2-5|TRBD2|TRBV29-1|-
CSVERTSGRLQETQYF
TGCAGCGTTGAACGGACTAGCGGGAGACTCCAAGAGACCCAGTACTTC
>TRBJ2-2|-|TRBV6-1|few
CASSYRGELFF
TGTGCCAGCAGTTACCGGGGGGAGCTGTTTTTT
>TRBJ2-1|-|TRBV29-1|few
CSVDTTGSYNEQFF
TGCAGCGTTGATACCACAGGCTCCTACAATGAGCAGTTCTTC
>TRBJ2-4|TRBD2|TRBV18|few
CASSPASVGGDIQYF
TGTGCCAGCTCACCGGCTAGCGTGGGGGGGGACATTCAGTACTTC
>TRBJ2-5|-|TRBV27|-
CATGLRQETQYF
TGTGCCACCGGACTCAGACAAGAGACCCAGTACTTC
>TRBJ2-1|-|TRBV2|-
CASSPLVSYNEQFF
TGTGCCAGCTCCCCCCTTGTCTCCTACAATGAGCAGTTCTTC
>TRBJ1-4|-|TRBV7-2|-
CASNDRSNEKLFF
TGTGCCAGTAACGACAGGTCTAATGAAAAACTGTTTTTT
>TRBJ2-1|TRBD2|TRBV5-1|-
CASSLGTSGVYNEQFF
TGCGCCAGCAGCCTTGGGACTAGCGGAGTCTACAATGAGCAGTTCTTC
>TRBJ2-4|TRBD1|TRBV7-9|-
CASSLDREENIQYF
TGTGCCAGCAGCTTGGACAGGGAAGAAAACATTCAGTACTTC
>TRBJ1-1|-|TRBV6-5|few
CASSRTGENTEAFF
TGTGCCAGCAGTCGCACAGGTGAGAACACTGAAGCTTTCTTT
>TRBJ2-7|-|TRBV4-2|-
CASSQDDSSYEQYF
TGTGCCAGCAGCCAAGATGACAGCTCCTACGAGCAGTACTTC
>TRBJ2-7|TRBD1|TRBV27|-
CASSLYTGTGTGEQYF
TGTGCCAGCAGTTTATACACCGGGACAGGGACAGGTGAGCAGTACTTC
>TRBJ1-1|-|TRBV11-2|-
CASRPRGPVNTEAFF
TGTGCCAGCAGGCCCCGAGGGCCCGTGAACACTGAAGCTTTCTTT
>TRBJ2-7|TRBD1|TRBV28|-
CASSYGTGVGEQYF
TGTGCCAGCAGTTACGGGACAGGGGTTGGGGAGCAGTACTTC
>TRBJ2-3|-|TRBV21-1|-
CASSKDFGTSGSPDTQYF
TGTGCCAGCAGCAAAGATTTCGGGACTAGCGGGAGCCCAGATACGCAGTATTTT
>TRBJ1-1|-|TRBV6-1|few
CASSGYGDTEAFF
TGTGCCAGCAGTGGATACGGGGACACTGAAGCTTTCTTT
>TRBJ2-1|TRBD2|TRBV7-6|-
CASSLSGSGPSAGGGSYNEQFF
TGTGCCAGCAGCTTAAGCGGGAGCGGCCCATCGGCCGGGGGGGGGTCCTACAATGAGCAGTTCTTC
>TRBJ1-2|TRBD1|TRBV19|-
CASSIRQGARYGYTF
TGTGCCAGTAGTATTCGACAGGGGGCGCGATATGGCTACACCTTC
>TRBJ2-7|TRBD1|TRBV27|-
CASSPTTTPGQAYEQYF
TGTGCCAGCAGTCCCACTACCACTCCGGGACAGGCCTACGAGCAGTACTTC
>TRBJ2-1|-|TRBV30|once
CAWSVPWGVDNEQFF
TGTGCCTGGAGTGTACCTTGGGGGGTGGACAATGAGCAGTTCTTC
>TRBJ2-7|-|TRBV6-1|few
CASRALGRYEQYF
TGTGCCAGCAGGGCCCTAGGCCGCTACGAGCAGTACTTC
>TRBJ1-2|TRBD1|TRBV7-9|-
CASSLRDSSNYGYTF
TGTGCCAGCAGCTTAAGGGACAGTTCTAACTATGGCTACACCTTC
>TRBJ1-4|-|TRBV7-8|-
CASSFLLTNEKLFF
TGTGCCAGCAGCTTTCTTCTCACTAATGAAAAACTGTTTTTT
>TRBJ2-1|-|TRBV7-2|-
CASSITSTRNEQFF
TGTGCCAGCAGCATCACTAGCACCCGGAATGAGCAGTTCTTC
>TRBJ1-2|-|TRBV7-9|-
CASSSGNGYTF
TGTGCCAGCAGCTCGGGGAATGGCTACACCTTC
>TRBJ1-1|-|TRBV30|-
CAWSILAGVEAFF
TGTGCCTGGAGTATTTTAGCGGGGGTTGAAGCTTTCTTT
>TRBJ2-1|-|TRBV28|few
CASSQITGSSYNEQFF
TGTGCCAGCAGTCAAATTACAGGGAGCTCCTACAATGAGCAGTTCTTC
>TRBJ1-1|-|TRBV19|-
CASSMNGQTVAFF
TGTGCCAGTAGTATGAACGGACAGACGGTAGCTTTCTTT
>TRBJ2-1|TRBD2|TRBV13|-
CASSLGGRASEQFF
TGTGCCAGCAGCTTGGGCGGGAGGGCCAGTGAGCAGTTCTTC
>TRBJ2-5|-|TRBV6-5|-
CASKNPGAETQYF
TGTGCCAGCAAAAATCCGGGAGCGGAGACCCAGTACTTC
>TRBJ2-7|-|TRBV28|few
CASRWAGQGAYEQYF
TGTGCCAGCAGATGGGCGGGGCAGGGGGCCTACGAGCAGTACTTC